The sequence of this TCR beta chain was determined in a study of regulatory T cells in long-lasting Graves disease. Broader study findings: TRBV28, TRBJ1-2 and TRBJ2-5 were favored in persistent disease. Relative to newly diagnosed Graves' patients, persistent ones had lower TCR diversity.

Germline-derived CDR1 and CDR2 are MDHEN and SYDVKM. The CDR3 has 18 amino acids. Trimming took 0 bases from V and 4 from J, leaving 21 bases between them. This clonotype showed up many times. Antigen: not known. Stated time point: persistent/refractory GD, antithyroid drugs over 5 years with positive TRAb. With RNA extracted from PBMCs as input, the TCR library was made. Xi'an, China, was home to the endocrinology department that provided patients. TCR beta libraries were built with iRepertoire HTBI primers and Arm-PCR of CDR3 regions. TCRdb ran MiXCR on the multiplex PCR reads and lists one entry per CDR3 protein. The table includes 250,000 to 300,000 distinct CDR3 sequences, around 23% detected once.

The sequence derives from a female donor with Graves disease. The chain links TRBV28 to TRBJ2-5; D not resolved. Sequencing was performed on peripheral blood mononuclear cells (PBMCs), taken when the disease was refractory, from a patient treated with antithyroid drugs. This CDR3 reads CASSLWSEVYGDGETQYF. The CDR3 region has the DNA TGTGCCAGCAGTTTATGGTCCGAGGTGTATGGGGATGGAGAGACCCAGTACTTC.